The clone carrying this T cell receptor (beta chain) was detected a few times. Naive CD8 isolation took CD45RO-negative cells positively selected for CCR7 and excluded terminally differentiated effector memory CD45RA+ cells. Measured with immunoSEQ multiplex PCR; TCRdb has only the in-frame clones, and not every one. The sample consists of about 870,000 clones, nearly 95% of them appearing once. The data originate from a study of shared clonotypes between healthy human individuals. Trimming shortened V by 1 base and J by 3 bases, and 13 bases separated the two germline ends. CDR3 size: 15 residues. Germline-derived CDR1 and CDR2 are MGHRA and YSYEKL.

The TCR comes from a young man in good health. The source material was naive CD8+ T cells sorted from blood. The rearrangement uses TRBV4-1 and TRBJ2-7; possible D gene TRBD2, 5 bases. CDR3 in DNA: TGCGCCAGCAGCCAAGGGGCGGGCCATTACTACGAGCAGTACTTC. Protein: CASSQGAGHYYEQYF.